The 26 T cell receptor beta chains presented below share a single source sample, sequenced in a study of blood T cell repertoires in COVID-19. Some clones are missing from TCRdb's copy, which holds only in-frame ones; the method was immunoSEQ multiplex PCR. The table shows some 210,000 clones, with approximately 90% occurring only once. The sample was PBMCs or T cells enriched from blood (not recorded which). These receptors were taken from a man aged 18-30 years with acute COVID-19.

The chain couples TRBV4-1 to TRBJ2-5; 7 nucleotides align to TRBD1. Germline V CDR1 and CDR2: MGHRA, YSYEKL. This CDR3 spans 14 amino acids. V dropped 6 bases and J dropped 1; count of bases not matched to a gene: 5. The DNA for the CDR3 is TGCGCCAGCAGGCGGACAGGCCCCCAAGAGACCCAGTACTTC. Its protein is CASRRTGPQETQYF.

This chain links TRBV27 with TRBJ1-1, with D possibly being TRBD1 (5 bases). From germline, CDR1 is MNHEY and CDR2 SMNVEV (reference sequence). Trimming left V 8 bases short and J 5 bases short, with 15 bases between. CDR3 size: 13 residues. The CDR3 is CASGGGARTEAFF. The CDR3 region has the DNA TGTGCCAGCGGCGGAGGGGCGAGGACTGAAGCTTTCTTT.

This clone was seen a handful of times. The rearrangement joins TRBV27 to TRBJ1-6; no definite D call. The germline gives CDR1 MNHEY, CDR2 SMNVEV (reference sequence). V was cut by 4 bases and J by 10 bases, with 17 bases left in between. CDR3 length: 15 amino acids. CDR3 sequence reads: CASSSGTLHESPLHF. CDR3 in DNA: TGTGCCAGCAGTTCAGGAACTCTACATGAATCACCCCTCCACTTT.

This clone was counted once. The genes are TRBV7-9 and TRBJ1-5; possibly TRBD1 for D (6 bases). CDR3 length equals 13 residues. Trimming cost V 6 bases and J 5 bases, with 11 bases left between them. The germline V gene encodes CDR1 SEHNR and CDR2 FQNEAQ (reference sequence). CDR3 DNA sequence: TGTGCCAGCAGTTACAGGGAAGATCAGCCCCAGCATTTT. Translated, it gives CASSYREDQPQHF.

The chain combines TRBV25-1 with TRBJ2-1, with D hard to call. Trimming stripped 3 bases from V and 6 bases from J, with 12 bases between. CDR3 length: 14 amino acids. The germline V gene has CDR1 MGHDK and CDR2 SYGVNS. CDR3 in amino acids: CASSEYEESNEQFF. CDR3 nucleotide sequence: TGTGCCAGCAGTGAGTACGAGGAGAGCAATGAGCAGTTCTTC.

CDR3 in DNA: TGTGCCAGCAGTTCTCCGGGACTAGCGGGAGGAGAGACCCAGTACTTC. It encodes CASSSPGLAGGETQYF. V gene TRBV6-5 combines with J gene TRBJ2-5; 15 bases agree with TRBD2. CDR1 is MNHEY, CDR2 SVGAGI, per germline. J gave up 4 bases and V 4 bases, and 4 bases lay outside the gene matches. The CDR3 totals 16 residues.

This chain links TRBV19 with TRBJ2-6, with a weak D call TRBD1 (7 bases). Germline CDR1 LNHDA, CDR2 SQIVND (reference sequence). The V gene lost 1 base and the J gene lost 4 bases, with 11 bases spanning the gap. CDR3 length: 16 amino acids. The DNA for the CDR3 is TGTGCCAGTAGTATAGGCAGGGGGGCAGGGGCCAACGTCCTGACTTTC. Amino acid sequence: CASSIGRGAGANVLTF.

V usage is TRBV10-2 and J usage is TRBJ2-6; D gene unclear. CDR1 WSHSY and CDR2 SAAADI come from the germline V gene. The CDR3 extends over 18 amino acids. V lost 0 bases and J 0 bases, leaving 12 bases between the germline ends. The CDR3 DNA sequence: TGCGCCAGCAGTGAGTCGGCAGGCAGGCCCTCTGGGGCCAACGTCCTGACTTTC. Its translation is CASSESAGRPSGANVLTF.

With respect to this clone: This sample also contains other DNA sequences that code for the same CDR3. This rearrangement joins TRBV28 to TRBJ1-1, with 9 bases that match TRBD1. Germline V gene lookup returns CDR1 MDHEN and CDR2 SYDVKM. The CDR3 has 13 residues. The V and J ends lost 6 bases and 1 base, in that order; junction bases with no gene match: 0. The CDR3 here is CASRGQGNTEAFF. CDR3 DNA: TGTGCCAGCAGGGGACAGGGGAACACTGAAGCTTTCTTT.

The chain combines TRBV18 with TRBJ2-4; 10 positions match TRBD1. Trimming took 5 bases from V and 1 from J; bases not matched to a gene: 8. The CDR3 runs to 17 residues. Germline CDR1 KGHSH, CDR2 LQKENI. CDR3 nucleotides: TGTGCCAGCTCAGTGACAGGGGGCGATGTGGCCAAAAACATTCAGTACTTC. Protein product: CASSVTGGDVAKNIQYF.

The CDR3 DNA is TGTGCCAGCCGGGTTGTGCGGGGAGATCAGCCCCAGCATTTT. It translates to CASRVVRGDQPQHF. This chain links TRBV28 with TRBJ1-5; D not resolved. CDR1 is MDHEN, CDR2 SYDVKM, per germline. Deletions cut 8 bases from V and 5 bases from J, with 16 bases between. This CDR3 is built from 14 residues.

The chain carries TRBV5-5 and TRBJ2-6, with 7 bases lining up with TRBD1. V gave up 2 bases and J gave up 0 bases; unmatched junction bases: 2. CDR3 length: 16 amino acids. CDR1 and CDR2 from the germline V gene are SGHKS and YYEKEE (reference sequence). CDR3 in DNA: TGTGCCAGCAGCTTCGACAGGGCCTCTGGGGCCAACGTCCTGACTTTC. Translated: CASSFDRASGANVLTF.

The chain is built from TRBV29-1 and TRBJ2-6; D unclear. With 0 bases removed from V and 4 bases from J, the gap between germline ends came to 16 bases. Germline CDR1 reads SQVTM; CDR2 reads ANQGSEA. The CDR3 is made up of 17 amino acids. The CDR3 protein is CSVEDPDTPQGANVLTF. The CDR3 coding sequence is TGCAGCGTTGAAGATCCTGACACCCCTCAGGGGGCCAACGTCCTGACTTTC.

This clone is a singleton in its sample. This chain links TRBV5-6 with TRBJ2-1; the D is unclear. V was trimmed by 1 base and J by 9 bases, leaving 5 bases between them. The germline V gene encodes CDR1 SGHDT and CDR2 YYEEEE. The CDR3 is 11 residues long. DNA for the CDR3: TGTGCCAGCAGCTTGATTCGTGAGCAGTTCTTC. Translated: CASSLIREQFF.

The CDR3: CAWSVFSAGDTYNEQFF. The DNA of the CDR3 is TGTGCCTGGAGTGTATTTTCGGCGGGAGACACCTACAATGAGCAGTTCTTC. The chain joins TRBV30 to TRBJ2-1; the match to TRBD2 covers 7 bases. In germline, CDR1 is GTSNPN, CDR2 SVGIG (reference sequence). The CDR3 totals 17 residues. V trimming: 0 bases; J trimming: 2 bases; junction bases outside the gene matches: 10.

The gene calls are TRBV9 and TRBJ1-4; no clear D. The V gene lost 1 base and the J gene lost 0 bases, with 4 bases spanning the gap. CDR3 size: 14 residues. Germline CDR1 reads SGDLS; CDR2 reads YYNGEE. This chain's CDR3 is CASSVSATNEKLFF. For the CDR3, the DNA is TGTGCCAGCAGCGTATCCGCAACTAATGAAAAACTGTTTTTT. Full variable domain (missing parts from reference TRBV9 and TRBJ1-4): DSGVTQTPKHLITATGQRVTLRCSPRSGDLSVYWYQQSLDQGLQFLIQYYNGEERAKGNILERFSAQQFPDLHSELNLSSLELGDSALYFCASSVSATNEKLFFGSGTQLSVL.

V is TRBV5-5 and J is TRBJ2-2; 12 nucleotides line up with TRBD2. This CDR3 comprises 17 residues. Trimming removed 5 bases from V and 11 bases from J; junction bases left unmatched: 16. Germline loops: CDR1 SGHKS, CDR2 YYEKEE (reference sequence). The CDR3 DNA reads as TGTGCCAGCAGTCAGACCGGGACTAGCGGGCCCACCTCCGAGCTGTTTTTT. Translation: CASSQTGTSGPTSELFF.

The chain has TRBV5-4 and TRBJ1-3; perhaps TRBD1 as D (6 bases). The CDR3 length is 15 residues. With 4 bases removed from V and 3 bases from J, the gap between germline ends came to 14 bases. Germline V CDR1 and CDR2: SGHNT, YYREEE (reference sequence). DNA for the CDR3: TGTGCCAGCAGCCCGGACAGCTCATTTGGAAACACCATATATTTT. It translates to CASSPDSSFGNTIYF.

This clone was found many times. The chain uses TRBV28 and TRBJ2-3; 7 bases align to TRBD1. The V gene end was trimmed by 6 bases and the J gene end by 0 bases; junction bases not matched to a gene: 6. Germline CDR1 and CDR2: MDHEN and SYDVKM. The CDR3 consists of 15 residues. CDR3 nucleotides: TGTGCCAGCAGCCACGACAGGGTTAGCACAGATACGCAGTATTTT. This gives the protein CASSHDRVSTDTQYF.

This clone was seen a few times. V gene TRBV6-5 combines with J gene TRBJ1-6; 8 bases are a match to TRBD1. Trimming removed 2 bases from V and 6 bases from J; junction bases left unmatched: 6. Germline V lookup: CDR1 MNHEY, CDR2 SVGAGI. The CDR3 is 16 residues long. CDR3 in amino acids: CASSYQKDRANSPLHF. CDR3 nucleotides: TGTGCCAGCAGTTACCAAAAGGACAGGGCTAATTCACCCCTCCACTTT.

CDR3 residues: CASSGQGGQPQHF. The CDR3 DNA reads as TGTGCCAGCTCAGGGCAGGGGGGTCAGCCCCAGCATTTT. V is TRBV18 and J is TRBJ1-5; 7 nucleotides agree with TRBD1. V was clipped by 5 bases and J by 6 bases; unmatched bases: 4. The CDR3 is 13 amino acids. CDR1 KGHSH and CDR2 LQKENI come from the germline V gene. Complete variable domain (other parts from reference TRBV18 and TRBJ1-5): NAGVMQNPRHLVRRRGQEARLRCSPMKGHSHVYWYRQLPEEGLKFMVYLQKENIIDESGMPKERFSAEFPKEGPSILRIQQVVRGDSAAYFCASSGQGGQPQHFGDGTRLSIL.

This chain connects TRBV6-5 to TRBJ2-3, with a tentative D call TRBD1 (6 bases). Trimming removed 7 bases from V and 4 bases from J, with 15 bases in between. Germline loops: CDR1 MNHEY, CDR2 SVGAGI. The CDR3 has 14 amino acids. The CDR3 here is CASTGFRTADTQYF. CDR3 in DNA: TGTGCCAGCACGGGTTTTCGGACAGCAGATACGCAGTATTTT.

This clone was seen once. The same CDR3 is also encoded by other DNA sequences in this sample. The gene calls are TRBV7-8 and TRBJ2-1; 8 nucleotides match TRBD2. The CDR3 runs 15 residues. Trimming at V came to 5 bases and at J to 4 bases, leaving 7 bases not matched to a gene. In germline, CDR1 is SGHVS, CDR2 FQNEAQ. The CDR3 region has the DNA TGTGCCAGCAGCCAAACTAGCGGAGCATACAATGAGCAGTTCTTC. It encodes CASSQTSGAYNEQFF.

The CDR3 loop is CASSLAGWYTDTQYF. The CDR3 DNA sequence: TGTGCCAGTAGTTTGGCGGGTTGGTACACAGATACGCAGTATTTT. The rearrangement links TRBV19 to TRBJ2-3; D may be TRBD2 (5 bases). Trimming cost V 5 bases and J 2 bases, with 14 bases left between them. The V gene's germline CDR1 is LNHDA and CDR2 SQIVND (reference sequence). CDR3 length equals 15 residues.

V usage is TRBV2 and J usage is TRBJ2-3; TRBD2 matches at 9 bases. Trimming at V came to 3 bases and at J to 2 bases, leaving 3 bases not matched to a gene. CDR3 length: 15 residues. Germline-derived CDR1 and CDR2 are SNHLY and FYNNEI. CDR3 region: CASSDASGNTDTQYF. The CDR3, as DNA: TGTGCCAGCAGTGACGCTAGCGGGAACACAGATACGCAGTATTTT.

Written as DNA, the CDR3 is TGCGCCAGCAGCTTGGACACCGGAGGTAATGAGCAGTTCTTC. It specifies CASSLDTGGNEQFF. V is TRBV5-1 and J is TRBJ2-1; possibly TRBD2 for D (5 bases). The germline V gene has CDR1 SGHRS and CDR2 YFSETQ. This CDR3 has 14 amino acids. Between the trimmed V and J ends, which lost 0 bases and 7 bases, there was a span of 11 bases.